The 5 T cell receptor beta chains in this list originate from one sample, sequenced in a study of cytomegalovirus exposure and HLA in healthy donors. Use of 60 Vbeta and 13 Jbeta primers characterized the PCR. Data came from immunoSEQ multiplex PCR; TCRdb stores just in-frame clones and leaves some out. Seen here are 100,000 to 150,000 clones, about 79% observed once, and the top ten hold 1.5% to 2.5%. The sequenced sample was PBMCs. The receptors originated from a man aged 18 to 29 in good health and CMV-seronegative.

The rearrangement links TRBV7-3 to TRBJ2-3, with a weak D call TRBD2 (5 bases). Germline CDR1 SGHTA, CDR2 FQGTGA. This CDR3 has 16 amino acids. V lost 2 bases, J lost 2 bases, and 14 bases lay in between. The CDR3 sequence: CASSLGFSGTTDTQYF. CDR3 sequence (DNA): TGTGCCAGCAGCTTAGGGTTTTCGGGAACCACAGATACGCAGTATTTT.

The V and J genes are TRBV9 and TRBJ2-5; the match to TRBD2 covers 10 bases. V gave up 0 bases and J gave up 5 bases; unmatched junction bases: 10. The CDR3 totals 17 residues. The germline V gene encodes CDR1 SGDLS and CDR2 YYNGEE. Here the CDR3 DNA reads TGTGCCAGCAGCGTAGGAGAATCTAGCGGGAGTTTCGAGACCCAGTACTTC. It yields the protein CASSVGESSGSFETQYF.

The V call is TRBV27, the J call TRBJ2-3, with 8 positions matching TRBD2. This CDR3 is built from 15 residues. The J segment lost 4 bases and the V segment lost 6 bases, leaving 9 bases of the junction unmatched. Germline CDR1 MNHEY, CDR2 SMNVEV (reference sequence). The CDR3 DNA sequence: TGTGCCAGCAGCATCCAGGCGGGGGGCGCAGATACGCAGTATTTT. It specifies CASSIQAGGADTQYF.

The V call is TRBV6-1, the J call TRBJ1-2; 9 bases agree with TRBD1. Germline CDR1 is MNHNS and CDR2 is SASEGT. J gave up 3 bases and V 1 base, and 3 bases lay outside the gene matches. The CDR3 length is 15 residues. The CDR3 spells CASSEGGQGDYGYTF. CDR3 in DNA: TGTGCCAGCAGTGAAGGGGGACAGGGTGACTATGGCTACACCTTC.

V is TRBV28 and J is TRBJ1-1; the match to TRBD1 covers 9 bases. V lost 6 bases to trimming and J lost 4 bases; unmatched junction nucleotides: 6. Germline-derived CDR1 and CDR2 are MDHEN and SYDVKM. The CDR3 runs 14 residues. The CDR3 is CASRTGGGGTEAFF. CDR3 sequence (DNA): TGTGCCAGCAGAACAGGGGGCGGCGGCACTGAAGCTTTCTTT.